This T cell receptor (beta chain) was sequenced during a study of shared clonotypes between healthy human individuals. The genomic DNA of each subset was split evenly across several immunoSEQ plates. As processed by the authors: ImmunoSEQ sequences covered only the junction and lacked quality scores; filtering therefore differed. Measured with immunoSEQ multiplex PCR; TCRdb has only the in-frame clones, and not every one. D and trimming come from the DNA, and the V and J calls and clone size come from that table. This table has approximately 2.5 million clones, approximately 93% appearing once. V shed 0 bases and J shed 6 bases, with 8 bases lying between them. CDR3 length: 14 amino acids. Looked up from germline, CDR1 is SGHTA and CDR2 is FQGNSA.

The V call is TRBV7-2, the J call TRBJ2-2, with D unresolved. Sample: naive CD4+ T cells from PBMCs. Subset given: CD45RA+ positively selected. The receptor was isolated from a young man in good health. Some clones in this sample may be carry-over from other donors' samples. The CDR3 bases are TGTGCCAGCAGCTTAGCCCTTGGATCCGGGGAGCTGTTTTTT. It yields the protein CASSLALGSGELFF.